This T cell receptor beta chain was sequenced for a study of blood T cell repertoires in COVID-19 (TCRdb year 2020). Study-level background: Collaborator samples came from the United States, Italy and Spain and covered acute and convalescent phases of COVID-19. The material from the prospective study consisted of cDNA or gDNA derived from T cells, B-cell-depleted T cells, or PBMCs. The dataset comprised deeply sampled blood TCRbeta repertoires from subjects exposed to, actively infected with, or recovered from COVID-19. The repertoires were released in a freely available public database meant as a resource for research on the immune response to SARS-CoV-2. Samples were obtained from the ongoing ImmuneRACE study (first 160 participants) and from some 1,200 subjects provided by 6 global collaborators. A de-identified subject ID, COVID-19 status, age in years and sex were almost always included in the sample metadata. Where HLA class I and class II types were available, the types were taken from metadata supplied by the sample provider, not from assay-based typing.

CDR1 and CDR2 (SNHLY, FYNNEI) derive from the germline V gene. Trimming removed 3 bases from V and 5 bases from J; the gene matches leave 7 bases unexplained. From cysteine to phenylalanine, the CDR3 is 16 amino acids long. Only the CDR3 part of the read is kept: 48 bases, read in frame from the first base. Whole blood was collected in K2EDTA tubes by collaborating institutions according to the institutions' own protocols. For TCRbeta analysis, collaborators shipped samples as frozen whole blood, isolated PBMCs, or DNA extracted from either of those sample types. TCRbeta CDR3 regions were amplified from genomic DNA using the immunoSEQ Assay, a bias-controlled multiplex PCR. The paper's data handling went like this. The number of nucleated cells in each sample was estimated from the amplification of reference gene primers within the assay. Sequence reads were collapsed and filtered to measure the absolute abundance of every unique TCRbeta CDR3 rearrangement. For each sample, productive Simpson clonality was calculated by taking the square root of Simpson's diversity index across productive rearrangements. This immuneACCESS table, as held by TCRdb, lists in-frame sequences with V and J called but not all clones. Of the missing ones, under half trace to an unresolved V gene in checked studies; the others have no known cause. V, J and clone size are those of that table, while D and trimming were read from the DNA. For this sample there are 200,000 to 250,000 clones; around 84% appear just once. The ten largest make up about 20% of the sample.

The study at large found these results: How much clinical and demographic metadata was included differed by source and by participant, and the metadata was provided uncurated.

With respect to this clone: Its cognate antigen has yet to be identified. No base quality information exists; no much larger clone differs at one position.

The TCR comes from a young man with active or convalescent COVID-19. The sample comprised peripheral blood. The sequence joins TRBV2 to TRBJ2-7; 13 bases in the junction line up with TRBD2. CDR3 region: CASSDRGLAGDNEQYF. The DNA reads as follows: TGTGCCAGCAGTGACCGCGGACTAGCGGGAGATAACGAGCAGTACTTC.